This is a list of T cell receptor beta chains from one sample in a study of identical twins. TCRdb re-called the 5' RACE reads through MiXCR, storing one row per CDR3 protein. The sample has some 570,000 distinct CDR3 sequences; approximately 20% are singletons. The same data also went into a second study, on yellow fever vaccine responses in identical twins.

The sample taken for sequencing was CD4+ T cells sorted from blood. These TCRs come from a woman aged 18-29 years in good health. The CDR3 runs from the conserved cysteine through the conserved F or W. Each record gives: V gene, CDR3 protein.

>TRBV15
CATSSGTVEAFF
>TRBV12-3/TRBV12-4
CASSQGEREKLFF
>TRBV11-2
CASSLRATGGRDTQYF
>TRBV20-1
CSARPGQDTGELFF
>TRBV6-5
CASSYGLVSVGNEQFF
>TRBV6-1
CASSPIAGGPLYEQYF
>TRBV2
CASSEARALAGRRETQYF
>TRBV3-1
CASSQNAGGGELFF
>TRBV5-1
CASSNGVGPDTQYF
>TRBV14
CASSQAGNEQYF
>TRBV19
CASSPTQRRLNNEQFF
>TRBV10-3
CAISESSLAGETQYF
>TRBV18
CASSPNSGSLTDTQYF
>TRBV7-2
CASSLEAQGTDEQFF
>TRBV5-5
CASSTGGTLGGELFF
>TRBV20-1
CSAPSGWPTNEQFF
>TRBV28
CASRVEAGMFEETQYF
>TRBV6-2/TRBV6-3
CASRKAGGGTDTQYF
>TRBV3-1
CATRSGTSGSTGELFF
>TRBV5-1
CASSPGLFVNEQFF
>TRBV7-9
CASTLRGRALDEQFF
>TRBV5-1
CASRPGPAGELFF
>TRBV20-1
CSAGQGSGNTIYF
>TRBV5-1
CASSPTNTGVGNNEQFF
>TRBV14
CASSQIELATNEQFF
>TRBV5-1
CASSLGPGGYEQYF
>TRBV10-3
CAISDSVNQPQHF